The rows below give T cell receptor beta chains drawn from one sample of a study of blood T cell repertoires in COVID-19. Profiled with immunoSEQ multiplex PCR; TCRdb holds only in-frame clones, not every one. The sample lists approximately 240,000 clones, about 80% occurring once. Sequenced input: PBMCs or T cells enriched from blood (not recorded which). All receptors come from a woman aged 40 to 49 with acute COVID-19. Each CDR3 is given with its conserved first and last residue. Fields, in order: V gene, J gene, CDR3 protein.

>TRBV5-1|TRBJ2-2
CASSLAGTSGFANTGELFF
>TRBV25-1|TRBJ2-2
CASREEGQGYTGELFF
>TRBV7-9|TRBJ2-7
CASSLWGGHQSPYEQYF
>TRBV7-9|TRBJ1-3
CASSSGGQAAGNTIYF
>TRBV18|TRBJ1-4
CASSPSPQTEKLFF
>TRBV28|TRBJ1-4
CASTQGNEKLFF
>TRBV5-4|TRBJ2-7
CASSPGQYIHEQYF
>TRBV19|TRBJ2-7
CASSLPGTGFKQYF
>TRBV9|TRBJ1-2
CASSVEGTGEYGYTF
>TRBV3-1/TRBV3-2|TRBJ2-7
CASRQSASGAYYEQYF
>TRBV27|TRBJ2-1
CATTKGPNEQFF
>TRBV11-2|TRBJ1-1
CASSLRSYLNTEAFF
>TRBV4-2|TRBJ2-3
CASSSDSPGTDTQYF
>TRBV9|TRBJ2-7
CASSVAPSGVSYEQYF
>TRBV19|TRBJ1-1
CASSMGRSTEAFF
>TRBV6-5|TRBJ1-5
CASSTDRGGNQPQHF